Following are 30 T cell receptor beta chains from one sample sequenced in a study of T-cell reconstitution after alpha-beta-depleted transplantation in children. The authors prepared the TCRbeta library with unique molecular identifiers. TCRdb reprocessed the PCR reads via MiXCR and lists one record per CDR3 protein. The table lists about half a million distinct CDR3 sequences, about an eighth of them singletons. This material consisted of PBMCs from the stem cell graft donor, taken from the stem cell graft. The receptors were gathered from a human donor who donated a stem cell graft to a child with combined immunodeficiency.

This clonotype occurred a few times. The chain employs TRBV7-6 and TRBJ2-5; D unclear. The CDR3 contains 13 residues. The V and J ends lost 7 bases and 2 bases respectively, with 11 bases between them. Germline V gives CDR1 SGHVS, CDR2 FNYEAQ. The CDR3 loop is CASTEESQETQYF. The CDR3 DNA follows: TGTGCCAGCACCGAGGAGTCACAAGAGACCCAGTACTTC.

In its sample, this clonotype was seen many times. The V and J genes are TRBV7-8 and TRBJ2-7, with D perhaps matching TRBD1 (5 bases). The V end lost 4 bases, the J end lost 6 bases, and 10 bases lay between the germline ends. Germline assignment: CDR1 SGHVS and CDR2 FQNEAQ. This CDR3 region has 12 residues. As DNA, the CDR3 is TGTGCCAGCAGCTCAGGGTCCCCCGAGCAGTACTTC. Translating it yields CASSSGSPEQYF.

The chain employs TRBV12-3 or TRBV12-4 and TRBJ2-3; D might be TRBD1 or TRBD2, each matching 5 bases. This CDR3 is 16 amino acids long. V was clipped by 5 bases and J by 6 bases, with 21 bases between them. Here the CDR3 DNA reads TGTGCCAGCAGTCGAAATATCGGGACGGCTGCGGATACGCAGTATTTT. As protein: CASSRNIGTAADTQYF.

The DNA for the CDR3 is TGTGCCACCAGCAGTCCCTTCCAGCCCCAGCATTTT. This translates into CATSSPFQPQHF. This sequence joins TRBV15 and TRBJ1-5; no clear D. CDR3 length: 12 residues. CDR1 is LNHNV, CDR2 YYDKDF, per germline (reference sequence). V was trimmed by 3 bases and J by 7 bases, leaving 7 bases between them.

The gene calls are TRBV25-1 and TRBJ2-7; TRBD2 matches 7 bases. The CDR3 contains 20 residues. CDR1 MGHDK and CDR2 SYGVNS come from the germline V gene. Trimming took 1 base from V and 6 from J; bases not matched to a gene: 24. CDR3 residues: CASSELPSSFRRPSGREQYF. DNA for the CDR3: TGTGCCAGCAGTGAATTGCCGTCCTCCTTCCGCCGTCCTAGCGGCCGCGAGCAGTACTTC.

This rearrangement joins TRBV6-1 to TRBJ2-7; a possible D gene is TRBD1 (6 bases). Germline CDR1 and CDR2: MNHNS and SASEGT. The CDR3 runs to 13 residues. Trimming pared 7 bases from V and 3 bases from J, leaving 13 bases between. DNA for the CDR3: TGTGCCAGCATGGGGGACACCTTCTACGAGCAGTACTTC. Amino acid sequence: CASMGDTFYEQYF.

This chain connects TRBV29-1 to TRBJ2-1, with TRBD1 identical over 10 bases. CDR3 size: 19 residues. Germline loops: CDR1 SQVTM, CDR2 ANQGSEA. V was clipped by 1 base and J by 4 bases; unmatched bases: 16. The CDR3 reads CSVEGLGQGPQRRYNEQFF. CDR3 DNA: TGCAGCGTTGAAGGCCTGGGACAGGGGCCCCAACGGCGGTACAATGAGCAGTTCTTC.

A few counts support this clonotype. V and J are TRBV20-1 and TRBJ2-7, with 12 bases identical to TRBD2. The CDR3 consists of 15 residues. Unmatched junction bases numbered 5, after V lost 3 bases and J lost 2 bases. The germline CDR1 and CDR2 sequences are DFQATT and SNEGSKA (reference sequence). The CDR3 nucleotides read TGCAGTGCTAGCAGGCTAGCGGGGGGGACCTACGAGCAGTACTTC. Translation gives CSASRLAGGTYEQYF.

This clonotype was detected a few times. The rearrangement joins TRBV3-1 to TRBJ2-3; possibly TRBD2 for D (5 bases). Germline V lookup: CDR1 LGHDT, CDR2 YNNKEL (reference sequence). This CDR3 has 13 residues. V was clipped by 4 bases and J by 8 bases, with 13 bases between them. As DNA, the CDR3 is TGTGCCAGCAGCCCGGGATTCTTCGGTACGCAGTATTTT. It specifies CASSPGFFGTQYF.

This clonotype was recorded a few times. The chain carries TRBV7-2 and TRBJ1-4, with 7 bases matching TRBD1. CDR3 length: 14 amino acids. With 3 bases clipped from V and 4 bases from J, the junction kept 2 bases outside the gene matches. Germline loops: CDR1 SGHTA, CDR2 FQGNSA. The CDR3 sequence: CASSFNRGNEKLFF. In DNA form, the CDR3 reads TGTGCCAGCAGCTTCAACAGGGGTAATGAAAAACTGTTTTTT.

Ten or more counts support this clonotype. Germline and junction disagree at one end, which may indicate a read error. The V call is TRBV4-2, the J call TRBJ2-7, with a weak D call TRBD2 (5 bases). The germline gives CDR1 LGHNA, CDR2 YNFKEQ. This CDR3 has 13 residues. The DNA of the CDR3 is TGTGCCAGCAGTCAAGCGGAAGACAACGAGCAGTACTTC. This sequence encodes CASSQAEDNEQYF.

The rearrangement links TRBV27 to TRBJ2-7; D is perhaps TRBD1 (6 bases). Germline V CDR1 and CDR2: MNHEY, SMNVEV (reference sequence). This CDR3 is 13 amino acids long. The ends were cut back, 7 bases at V and 2 bases at J, with 12 bases in the middle. The CDR3 protein is CASNKGGAYEQYF. The CDR3 coding sequence is TGTGCCAGCAATAAAGGGGGAGCCTACGAGCAGTACTTC.

In its sample, this clonotype was seen a few times. V and J are TRBV5-4 and TRBJ1-2; TRBD1 is a possible D gene (5 bases). This CDR3 contains 14 residues. V was pared by 6 bases and J by 6 bases, with 18 bases between. The germline gives CDR1 SGHNT, CDR2 YYREEE (reference sequence). CDR3 region: CASIQFEGVDGYTF. The CDR3, as DNA: TGTGCCAGCATCCAGTTTGAAGGGGTGGATGGCTACACCTTC.

Only a few counts were recorded for this clonotype. The rearrangement uses TRBV7-9 and TRBJ2-1; 14 bases are a match to TRBD2. Looked up from germline, CDR1 is SEHNR and CDR2 is FQNEAQ (reference sequence). The trim removed 5 bases at V and 9 bases at J, leaving 6 bases unmatched. This CDR3 has 15 amino acids. The CDR3 nucleotides read TGTGCCAGCAGCCCGGGACTAGCGGGAGACTCTGAGCAGTTCTTC. It yields the protein CASSPGLAGDSEQFF.

This clonotype was recorded at least ten times. This chain uses TRBV29-1 with TRBJ1-1; no clear D. Trimming stripped 6 bases from V and 6 bases from J, with 14 bases between. The germline gives CDR1 SQVTM, CDR2 ANQGSEA. This CDR3 has 12 residues. The CDR3 reads CSVTITVAEAFF. The DNA for the CDR3 is TGCAGCGTGACCATCACGGTCGCTGAAGCTTTCTTT.

This clonotype has a count of ten or more. This chain's CDR3 is CASSPGLVGVGTQYF. The CDR3 bases are TGTGCCAGCAGCCCCGGACTAGTTGGGGTGGGTACGCAGTATTTT. The rearrangement joins TRBV7-8 to TRBJ2-3, with 7 bases lining up with TRBD2. Germline loops: CDR1 SGHVS, CDR2 FQNEAQ. The CDR3 has 15 residues. After removal of 5 bases from V and 8 bases from J, the junction contained 13 bases not matched to a gene.

The chain has TRBV18 and TRBJ2-1, with TRBD2 matching 10 bases. Germline values: CDR1 KGHSH, CDR2 LQKENI. This CDR3 spans 17 amino acids. Losses at the gene ends were 1 base for V and 0 bases for J; bases not matched to a gene: 3. DNA of the CDR3: TGTGCCAGCTCACCACAACTAGCGGGGTACTCCTACAATGAGCAGTTCTTC. This codes for CASSPQLAGYSYNEQFF.

This clonotype was counted at least ten times. The J gene is TRBJ2-1, the V gene TRBV4-3; D is unresolved. Looked up from germline, CDR1 is LGHNA and CDR2 is YSLEER. The CDR3 loop spans 16 amino acids. V lost 1 base to trimming and J lost 0 bases, with 10 bases between them. The CDR3, as DNA: TGCGCCAGCAGCCAAGTGGAGTCAACCTCCTACAATGAGCAGTTCTTC. This codes for CASSQVESTSYNEQFF.

The sample holds a few counts of this clonotype. The rearrangement joins TRBV4-3 to TRBJ2-1; 11 bases agree with TRBD2. The germline gives CDR1 LGHNA, CDR2 YSLEER. V shed 1 base and J 4 bases; nucleotides not matched to a gene: 9. CDR3 size: 18 residues. The CDR3 nucleotides read TGCGCCAGCAGCCAAGGGGCCAACCCTAGCGGGAGGTACAATGAGCAGTTCTTC. Residues: CASSQGANPSGRYNEQFF.

The V gene is TRBV5-5, the J gene TRBJ2-1; 8 bases map to TRBD2. Germline CDR1 reads SGHKS; CDR2 reads YYEKEE (reference sequence). The CDR3 is 18 amino acids. Germline trimming cut 0 bases from V and 3 bases from J; bases unmatched to any gene: 11. The CDR3 DNA reads TGTGCCAGCAGCTTGGTTCGTCTCCGGGGGGGCTTCTACAATGAGCAGTTCTTC. Amino acid sequence: CASSLVRLRGGFYNEQFF.

This clonotype came up a few times. CDR3 nucleotides: TGTGCCAGCAGTTACTCGGGGAAAGAGACCCAGTACTTC. It encodes CASSYSGKETQYF. The chain combines TRBV6-5 with TRBJ2-5; unclear D gene. Trimming cost V 0 bases and J 3 bases, with 5 bases left between them. The CDR3 loop spans 13 amino acids. CDR1 and CDR2 from the germline V gene are MNHEY and SVGAGI.

This chain uses TRBV7-9 with TRBJ2-1; D may be TRBD2 (6 bases). Trimming pared 2 bases from V and 8 bases from J, leaving 10 bases between. This CDR3 comprises 13 residues. CDR1 is SEHNR and CDR2 is FQNEAQ in the germline V gene (reference sequence). The CDR3 here is CASSLLWRDEQFF. Here the CDR3 DNA reads TGTGCCAGCAGCTTATTATGGAGGGATGAGCAGTTCTTC.

This chain links TRBV29-1 with TRBJ1-1, with D possibly matching TRBD1 (5 bases). This CDR3 region has 14 residues. Germline values: CDR1 SQVTM, CDR2 ANQGSEA. Between the trimmed V and J ends, which lost 3 bases and 2 bases, there was a span of 13 bases. CDR3 region: CSVEKGRGNTEAFF. DNA of the CDR3: TGCAGCGTTGAGAAGGGGAGAGGAAACACTGAAGCTTTCTTT.

The table lists this clonotype with many counts. The gene calls are TRBV3-1 and TRBJ2-7; a possible D gene is TRBD2 (6 bases). This CDR3 region has 14 residues. Germline V lookup: CDR1 LGHDT, CDR2 YNNKEL (reference sequence). Between the trimmed V and J ends, which lost 4 bases and 2 bases, there was a span of 12 bases. CDR3 region: CASSPNAGPYEQYF. The DNA for the CDR3 is TGTGCCAGCAGCCCCAACGCGGGACCCTACGAGCAGTACTTC.

This clonotype was counted a few times. The chain has TRBV28 and TRBJ2-5; D not certain. The CDR3 is 14 residues long. Germline CDR1 MDHEN, CDR2 SYDVKM. V was pared by 8 bases and J by 7 bases, with 20 bases between. The CDR3 DNA is TGTGCCAGCTCGCAGCCCGATAACATGGGGACCCAGTACTTC. Translation gives CASSQPDNMGTQYF.

This clonotype was detected many times. The rearrangement links TRBV12-3 or TRBV12-4 to TRBJ2-3; TRBD1 aligns across 7 bases. Unmatched junction bases numbered 1, after V lost 3 bases and J lost 1 base. The CDR3 covers 14 residues. CDR3 nucleotides: TGTGCCAGCAGTTTCGGACAGGGCACAGATACGCAGTATTTT. Translated, it gives CASSFGQGTDTQYF.

In its sample, this clonotype was seen a few times. The chain is built from TRBV6-5 and TRBJ2-3, with TRBD2 identical over 8 bases. V lost 2 bases, J lost 12 bases, and 4 bases stayed unmatched. CDR3 size: 12 residues. CDR1 is MNHEY, CDR2 SVGAGI, per germline. The CDR3 DNA reads as TGTGCCAGCAGTTACGCCAGCGGGAGTCAGTATTTT. Residues: CASSYASGSQYF.

The gene calls are TRBV6-5 and TRBJ2-7; no definite D call. Germline loops: CDR1 MNHEY, CDR2 SVGAGI. This CDR3 comprises 16 residues. Trimming left V 0 bases short and J 3 bases short, with 15 bases between. CDR3 region: CASSYSSEYVVYEQYF. CDR3 bases: TGTGCCAGCAGTTACTCGAGCGAATACGTGGTCTACGAGCAGTACTTC.

This chain's CDR3 is CASSLTASAVRNQPQHF. In nucleotides, the CDR3 is TGTGCCAGCAGTTTAACGGCTTCGGCAGTCCGCAATCAGCCCCAGCATTTT. This rearrangement joins TRBV27 to TRBJ1-5; D gene uncertain. CDR1 is MNHEY, CDR2 SMNVEV, per germline (reference sequence). Trimming stripped 2 bases from V and 2 bases from J, with 16 bases between. The CDR3 extends over 17 amino acids.

V is TRBV20-1 and J is TRBJ2-7; TRBD1 matches 9 bases. CDR1 and CDR2 (germline): DFQATT, SNEGSKA (reference sequence). Trimming removed 3 bases from V and 5 bases from J; junction bases left unmatched: 8. The CDR3 loop spans 14 amino acids. Written as DNA, the CDR3 is TGCAGTGCTAGTTCGGGACAGGGTATTAACGAGCAGTACTTC. Protein: CSASSGQGINEQYF.